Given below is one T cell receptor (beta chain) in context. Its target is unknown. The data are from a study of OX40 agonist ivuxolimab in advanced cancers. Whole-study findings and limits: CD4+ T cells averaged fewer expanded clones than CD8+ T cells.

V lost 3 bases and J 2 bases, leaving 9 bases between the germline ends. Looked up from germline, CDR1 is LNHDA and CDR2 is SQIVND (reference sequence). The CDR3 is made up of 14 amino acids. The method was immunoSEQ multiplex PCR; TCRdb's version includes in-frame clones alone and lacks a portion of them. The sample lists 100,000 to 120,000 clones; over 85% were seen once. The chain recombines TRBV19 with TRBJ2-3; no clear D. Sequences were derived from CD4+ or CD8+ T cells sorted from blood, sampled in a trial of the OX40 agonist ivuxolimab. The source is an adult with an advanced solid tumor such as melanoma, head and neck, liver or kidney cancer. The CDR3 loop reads CASSMLDFTDTQYF. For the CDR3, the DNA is TGTGCCAGTAGTATGCTCGACTTCACAGATACGCAGTATTTT. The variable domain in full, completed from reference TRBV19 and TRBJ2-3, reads DGGITQSPKYLFRKEGQNVTLSCEQNLNHDAMYWYRQDPGQGLRLIYYSQIVNDFQKGDIAEGYSVSREKKESFPLTVTSAQKNPTAFYLCASSMLDFTDTQYFGPGTRLTVL.